Listed below are T cell receptor beta chains from one sample, sequenced in a study of CD8 T cells in ankylosing spondylitis. TCRdb re-called the 5' RACE reads with MiXCR, one entry per CDR3 protein. This table holds about 360,000 distinct CDR3 sequences, approximately 20% found once. The sample consisted of blood, either unsorted or a sorted T cell fraction (not recorded which). The receptors derive from a male donor with ankylosing spondylitis or in good health (not recorded which). Both conserved end residues are trimmed from each CDR3.

TRBV7-8,TRBJ2-7,ASSLSLSGGSYEQY
TRBV29-1,TRBJ2-3,SARGTGGTDTQY
TRBV20-1,TRBJ2-2,SADPGLGRRELF
TRBV18,TRBJ2-3,ASSLNRERGTDTQY
TRBV20-1,TRBJ2-7,SARAERGFGYEQY
TRBV14,TRBJ2-5,ASSPRTSGAEETQY
TRBV9,TRBJ2-2,ASSAWTGDTGELF
TRBV4-1,TRBJ1-5,ASRGPSNQPQH
TRBV12-3/TRBV12-4,TRBJ2-2,ASSLYAANTGELF
TRBV25-1,TRBJ1-6,ASSDVPGQINSPLH
TRBV6-2/TRBV6-3,TRBJ2-4,ASSYSIYGQHPDIQY
TRBV30,TRBJ2-2,AWNGRPGSEVTGELF
TRBV6-1,TRBJ2-2,ATLKFGGSTGELF
TRBV10-3,TRBJ2-7,AISPLEYDRGIAYEQY
TRBV7-8,TRBJ2-2,ASTGGTGELF
TRBV29-1,TRBJ1-1,SAISTEAF
TRBV10-1,TRBJ2-7,ASSDGNYEQY
TRBV30,TRBJ1-1,AWTELGAEAF
TRBV29-1,TRBJ2-7,SVEGRAGEQY
TRBV2,TRBJ2-3,ASRRLAGGTDTQY
TRBV28,TRBJ2-7,ASSLLRGGGFYEQY
TRBV27,TRBJ2-1,ASSLFSPGSDEQF
TRBV9,TRBJ2-7,ASSEEGTGDNEQY
TRBV12-3/TRBV12-4,TRBJ2-5,ASSFGQRGARETQY
TRBV27,TRBJ2-3,ASSLGARPSTDTQY
TRBV6-5,TRBJ1-1,ASTTGAEAF
TRBV9,TRBJ2-3,ASSVRGSTDTQY
TRBV5-1,TRBJ2-3,ASSLRQNRPDTQY
TRBV7-9,TRBJ2-2,ASSPGTGETGELF
TRBV12-3/TRBV12-4,TRBJ2-5,ASSWGLAAGETQY
TRBV25-1,TRBJ2-2,ASSEFGGSNTGELF
TRBV15,TRBJ1-5,ATSRGTEGNQPQH
TRBV6-2/TRBV6-3,TRBJ2-7,ASSPRATDYEQY
TRBV3-1,TRBJ2-5,ASSQDWPGLTETQY
TRBV12-3/TRBV12-4,TRBJ2-7,ASSFRGRGTSVYEQY
TRBV12-3/TRBV12-4,TRBJ2-2,ASRQDGGVSGELF
TRBV6-1,TRBJ2-2,ASHLGNTGELF
TRBV29-1,TRBJ2-5,SVRVAAVGETQY
TRBV20-1,TRBJ2-1,SARTLAGRSYNEQF
TRBV30,TRBJ2-7,AWSVGGANEQY
TRBV12-3/TRBV12-4,TRBJ2-2,ASRPGLAGPNTGELF
TRBV29-1,TRBJ2-3,SAAGGDRQTDTQY
TRBV13,TRBJ2-4,ASSLVEDGANIQY
TRBV2,TRBJ2-1,ASTPYSSYNEQF
TRBV7-9,TRBJ2-1,ASSSRGRYNEQF
TRBV29-1,TRBJ2-3,SVEGGQDTDTQY
TRBV11-2,TRBJ2-5,ASSSRQAGVEETQY
TRBV28,TRBJ2-1,ASSLPGQGMHEQF
TRBV21-1,TRBJ2-2,ASSKDRGRNTGELF
TRBV29-1,TRBJ2-1,SVRGGARDNEQF
TRBV29-1,TRBJ2-7,SAHTGQGYSYEQY
TRBV12-3/TRBV12-4,TRBJ1-1,ASRRDGYTEAF
TRBV4-1,TRBJ1-6,ASSQANSPLH